This T cell receptor beta chain was sequenced in a study of cytomegalovirus exposure and HLA in healthy donors. Findings of the study overall: When analyzed later, the rates of TCR association showed variation by HLA locus, with DRB1 the most and HLA-C the fewest.

The CDR3 is 15 amino acids. The germline V gene has CDR1 GTSNPN and CDR2 SVGIG (reference sequence). V lost 0 bases and J 0 bases, leaving 11 bases between the germline ends. This clone has a single count. Its target is not known. A multiplex PCR was run with 60 Vbeta primers and 13 Jbeta primers. Clones were sequenced by immunoSEQ multiplex PCR, and TCRdb holds only the in-frame ones, with some missing. This table has around 130,000 clones, roughly 80% appearing once. This TCR derives from a woman aged 40 to 50 in good health and CMV-seropositive. The chain joins TRBV30 to TRBJ1-2; a possible D gene is TRBD1 (5 bases). The specimen sequenced was PBMCs. The chain's CDR3 is CAWSVRGWANYGYTF. For the CDR3, the DNA is TGTGCCTGGAGTGTACGGGGGTGGGCTAACTATGGCTACACCTTC. The full variable domain, completed using reference TRBV30 and TRBJ1-2, is SQTIHQWPATLVQPVGSPLSLECTVEGTSNPNLYWYRQAAGRGLQLLFYSVGIGQISSEVPQNLSASRPQDRQFILSSKKLLLSDSGFYLCAWSVRGWANYGYTFGSGTRLTVV.